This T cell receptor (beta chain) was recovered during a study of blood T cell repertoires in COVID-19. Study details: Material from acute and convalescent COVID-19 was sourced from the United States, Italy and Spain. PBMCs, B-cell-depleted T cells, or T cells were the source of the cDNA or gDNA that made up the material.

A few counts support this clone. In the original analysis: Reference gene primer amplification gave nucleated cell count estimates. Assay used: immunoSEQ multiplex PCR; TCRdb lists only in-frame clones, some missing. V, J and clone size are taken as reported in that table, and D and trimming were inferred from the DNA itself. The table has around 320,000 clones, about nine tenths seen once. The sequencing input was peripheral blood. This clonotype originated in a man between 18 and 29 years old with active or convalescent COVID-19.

In DNA, the CDR3 is TGTGCCAGCAGAGCGGGACAGGGATCTAACTATGGCTACACCTTC. Translation gives CASRAGQGSNYGYTF. The chain recombines TRBV6-6 with TRBJ1-2; 9 positions agree with TRBD1. J gave up 0 bases and V 6 bases, and 5 bases lay outside the gene matches. Per the germline V gene, CDR1 is MNHNY and CDR2 is SVGAGI (reference sequence). The CDR3 totals 15 residues.